A single sample gave rise to the 14 T cell receptor beta chains below, sequenced in a study of tumor-infiltrating lymphocytes in primary liver carcinoma. Synthesis of TCR beta cDNA was carried out from 500 ng total RNA with a constant-region primer. Three-round nested multiplex PCR performed with slightly modified ARM-PCR produced the TCR beta libraries. TRBV1-TRBV30 forward and Cbeta reverse primers drove the first two approximately 10-cycle rounds. TCRdb reprocessed the multiplex PCR reads via MiXCR and lists one record per CDR3 protein. The sample holds about 330,000 distinct CDR3 sequences, about two thirds seen once. Germline DNA was also extracted, and blood RNA derived from unsorted whole blood. Sequencing was performed on peripheral blood. The source of these receptors is a man in his forties with primary liver carcinoma and hepatitis B virus infection.

In the case of this clonotype: A much larger clone differs from this one at a single base, so this may be a read error. The CDR3 carries no conserved terminal phenylalanine or tryptophan, so it likely arises from a read error. This chain connects TRBV12-3 or TRBV12-4 to TRBJ2-1; D is undetermined. V was shortened by 6 bases and J by 5 bases, with 17 bases between the two germline ends. The CDR3 has 15 amino acids. This chain's CDR3 is CASRRQSVVDNEQFL. CDR3 nucleotide sequence: TGTGCCAGCAGACGTCAGTCGGTTGTGGACAATGAGCAGTTCTTA.

This clonotype has more than one count but fewer than ten. The chain couples TRBV5-1 to TRBJ2-1; 14 bases match TRBD2. V dropped 4 bases and J dropped 9; count of bases not matched to a gene: 3. The CDR3 contains 14 residues. Germline assignment: CDR1 SGHRS and CDR2 YFSETQ. For the CDR3, the DNA is TGCGCCAGCAGCCTGACTAGCGGGAGGGGTGAGCAGTTCTTC. It codes for CASSLTSGRGEQFF.

This clonotype showed up just a few times. A much larger clone differs by one base, so this may be a read error. This rearrangement joins TRBV4-3 to TRBJ2-7; D not certain. CDR3 size: 13 residues. Per germline, CDR1 LGHNA and CDR2 YSLEER. The CDR3 loop is CASSQDGLNEQHF. CDR3 bases: TGCGCCAGCAGCCAAGATGGGCTTAACGAGCAGCACTTC.

This clonotype was seen just once. This CDR3 fails to terminate in the conserved phenylalanine or tryptophan, so it likely reflects a read error. The DNA is omitted, as the CDR3 cannot be located on it reliably, and the CDR3 follows TCRdb's listing. The chain joins TRBV6-5 to TRBJ2-3; the table names TRBD2, a call not compared with the DNA. With termini counted, the CDR3 has 16 amino acids. Germline CDR1 MNHEY, CDR2 SVGAGI. This CDR3 is CASRKGTSGRTDTKYL.

With respect to this clonotype: Since a much larger clone is just one base distant, this may be a read error. This sequence joins TRBV11-1 and TRBJ2-1; unclear D gene. The CDR3 runs 13 residues. Per germline, CDR1 SGHAT and CDR2 FQDESV (reference sequence). The V and J ends lost 5 bases and 5 bases respectively, with 10 bases between them. CDR3 in amino acids: CASSVGMNNEQFF. Written as DNA, the CDR3 is TGTGCCAGCAGCGTTGGCATGAACAATGAGCAGTTCTTC.

This clonotype was counted once. Just one base apart from a much larger clone, this may be a read error. The chain combines TRBV12-3 or TRBV12-4 with TRBJ1-2; maybe TRBD1 (6 bases). The CDR3 totals 13 residues. Trimming removed 10 bases at V and 8 bases at J, with 20 bases between. CDR3 protein: CATADGGLTGYTF. The CDR3 DNA reads TGTGCCACCGCGGACGGGGGCCTGACCGGCTACACCTTC.

Concerning this clonotype: A read error may produce the germline difference seen at one junction end. CDR3 sequence: CSLEDPVRETQYF. The CDR3, as DNA: TGCAGCCTTGAAGATCCTGTTCGGGAGACCCAGTACTTC. The chain employs TRBV29-1 and TRBJ2-5, with unresolved D. The CDR3 has 13 residues. The germline V gene has CDR1 SQVTM and CDR2 ANQGSEA.

Concerning this clonotype: Since the CDR3 does not end with the conserved phenylalanine or tryptophan, this likely comes from a read error. CDR3 sequence reads: CASSFSQTAETQYL. The CDR3 DNA reads TGTGCCAGCAGCTTCTCTCAGACCGCGGAGACCCAGTACCTC. The chain uses TRBV11-3 and TRBJ2-5; no clear D. The V and J ends lost 3 bases and 5 bases respectively, with 13 bases between them. Per the germline V gene, CDR1 is SGHNT and CDR2 is YENEEA. CDR3 length equals 14 residues.

This clonotype appeared many times. This chain uses TRBV6-5 with TRBJ1-6, with 7 bases that match TRBD1. Germline CDR1 and CDR2: MNHEY and SVGAGI. The V and J ends lost 2 bases and 10 bases, in that order; junction bases with no gene match: 5. CDR3 length equals 14 residues. The chain's CDR3 is CASSYVQGESPLHF. The DNA of the CDR3 is TGTGCCAGCAGTTACGTCCAGGGGGAATCACCCCTCCACTTT.

The CDR3 DNA is TGTGCCAGCAGTTACGGGGCAGACTACGAGCAGTACTTC. It translates to CASSYGADYEQYF. The chain combines TRBV6-5 with TRBJ2-7, with a tentative D call TRBD1 (5 bases). This CDR3 has 13 amino acids. Germline assignment: CDR1 MNHEY and CDR2 SVGAGI. Trimming removed 2 bases at V and 3 bases at J, with 8 bases between.

The sample holds a few counts of this clonotype. This chain joins TRBV5-4 and TRBJ2-7; the D gene is possibly TRBD2 (6 bases). The V and J ends lost 4 bases and 9 bases respectively, with 14 bases between them. Germline V gene lookup returns CDR1 SGHNT and CDR2 YYREEE (reference sequence). The CDR3 loop spans 12 amino acids. Written as DNA, the CDR3 is TGTGCCAGCAGCCGGGACTCTGGCGGGCAGTACTTC. This sequence encodes CASSRDSGGQYF. The entire variable domain, with the rest obtained from reference TRBV5-4 and TRBJ2-7, is as follows: ETGVTQSPTHLIKTRGQQVTLRCSSQSGHNTVSWYQQALGQGPQFIFQYYREEENGRGNFPPRFSGLQFPNYSSELNVNALELDDSALYLCASSRDSGGQYFGPGTRLTVT.

The table lists this clonotype with many counts. The chain employs TRBV6-1 and TRBJ2-7, with D perhaps given as TRBD1 or TRBD2 (5 bases each). The germline CDR1 and CDR2 sequences are MNHNS and SASEGT. This CDR3 has 14 amino acids. V was trimmed by 4 bases and J by 0 bases, leaving 10 bases between them. CDR3 loop: CASSVRDLSYEQYF. CDR3 nucleotide sequence: TGTGCCAGCAGTGTTAGGGACCTCTCCTACGAGCAGTACTTC.

At least ten counts were recorded for this clonotype. The J gene is TRBJ2-7, the V gene TRBV6-2 or TRBV6-3; 8 bases are shared with TRBD1. Trimming cost V 0 bases and J 3 bases; bases outside gene matches: 7. Germline-derived CDR1 and CDR2 are MNHEY and SVGEGT. This CDR3 contains 16 residues. The CDR3: CASSYSRQGYFYEQYF. The CDR3 region has the DNA TGTGCCAGCAGTTACTCCCGACAGGGGTATTTCTACGAGCAGTACTTC.

In its sample, this clonotype was seen a few times. The chain carries TRBV21-1 and TRBJ2-6; TRBD1 is taken as the D call from the table, unchecked against the DNA. TRBV21-1 is listed as a pseudogene. This CDR3 is built from 18 residues. CDR3 amino acids: CASSPTDRGNSGANVLTF. CDR3 DNA sequence: TGTGCCAGCAGCCCGACAGACAGGGGGAACTCTGGGGCCAACGTCCTGACTTTC.